This T cell receptor beta chain was documented in a study of OX40 agonist ivuxolimab in advanced cancers. Study-level background: Ivuxolimab, an antibody acting as an agonist of OX40 (CD134), was used to treat patients.

Patients who had autoimmune disease history or got systemic immunosuppression were left out. General study findings and limits: Clonal expansion among partial responders at 0.1-3.0 mg/kg ranked near the lowest.

Germline V lookup: CDR1 SNHLY, CDR2 FYNNEI. This CDR3 spans 17 amino acids. Trimming removed 2 bases from V and 1 base from J; junction bases left unmatched: 9. Profiling relied on immunoSEQ multiplex PCR, and the TCRdb table lists in-frame clones only, not all of them. This table has roughly 70,000 clones, 80% to 90% appearing once. To note about this clone: No antigen is known for it.

This chain links TRBV2 with TRBJ2-3; 7 nucleotides match TRBD1. This material consisted of CD4+ or CD8+ T cells sorted from blood, taken in a trial of the OX40 agonist ivuxolimab. This receptor was taken from an adult with an advanced solid tumor such as melanoma, head and neck, liver or kidney cancer. CDR3 DNA sequence: TGTGCCAGCAGTGAATTGAAGGGGGCAGGAGGCACAGATACGCAGTATTTT. It translates to CASSELKGAGGTDTQYF.